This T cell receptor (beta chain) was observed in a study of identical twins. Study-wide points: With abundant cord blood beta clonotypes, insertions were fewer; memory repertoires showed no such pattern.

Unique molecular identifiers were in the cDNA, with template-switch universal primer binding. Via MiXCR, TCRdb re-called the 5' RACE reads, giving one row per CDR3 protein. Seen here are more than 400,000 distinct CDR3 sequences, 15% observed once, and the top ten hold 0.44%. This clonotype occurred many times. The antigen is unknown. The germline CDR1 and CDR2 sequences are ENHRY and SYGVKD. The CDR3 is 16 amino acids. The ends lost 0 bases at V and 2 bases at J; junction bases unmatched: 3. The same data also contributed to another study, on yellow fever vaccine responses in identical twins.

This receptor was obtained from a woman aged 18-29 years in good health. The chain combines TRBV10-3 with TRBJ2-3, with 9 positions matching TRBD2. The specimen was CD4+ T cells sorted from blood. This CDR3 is CAISESSGGTTDTQYF. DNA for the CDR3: TGTGCCATCAGTGAGTCTAGCGGGGGAACCACAGATACGCAGTATTTT.